This T cell receptor beta chain was identified in a study of memory CD4+ T cells and cytomegalovirus serostatus. Generated by immunoSEQ multiplex PCR, the TCRdb table keeps only in-frame clones and is missing some. The table lists 50,000 to 75,000 clones, 82% of them singletons, with roughly 0.9% in the top ten. The ends were cut back, 3 bases at V and 6 bases at J, with 9 bases in the middle. The CDR3 totals 13 residues. Germline-derived CDR1 and CDR2 are ENHRY and SYGVKD. The sort gate was single viable CD3+CD4+CD8-CD45RO+ cells for memory CD4+ T cells. After thawing, CD4+ T cells were positively selected.

The chain employs TRBV10-3 and TRBJ1-5, with no clear D. This TCR was recovered from an adult in good health and CMV-seronegative. Sequenced: memory CD4+ T cells from blood. DNA for the CDR3: TGTGCCATCAGTGATCTGGGAGGTCAGCCCCAGCATTTT. Amino acid sequence: CAISDLGGQPQHF.